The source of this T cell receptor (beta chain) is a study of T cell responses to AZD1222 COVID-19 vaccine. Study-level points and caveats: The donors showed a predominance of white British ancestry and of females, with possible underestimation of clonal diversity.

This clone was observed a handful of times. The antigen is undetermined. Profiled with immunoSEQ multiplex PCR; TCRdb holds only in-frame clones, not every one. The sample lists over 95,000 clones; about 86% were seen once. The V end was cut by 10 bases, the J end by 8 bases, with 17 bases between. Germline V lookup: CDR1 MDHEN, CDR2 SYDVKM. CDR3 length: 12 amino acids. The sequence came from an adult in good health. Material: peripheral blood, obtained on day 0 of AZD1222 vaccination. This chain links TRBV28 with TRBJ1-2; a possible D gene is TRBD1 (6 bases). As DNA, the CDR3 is TGTGCCATCCTCTGGGGACAAAGGGGCTACACCTTC. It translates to CAILWGQRGYTF.